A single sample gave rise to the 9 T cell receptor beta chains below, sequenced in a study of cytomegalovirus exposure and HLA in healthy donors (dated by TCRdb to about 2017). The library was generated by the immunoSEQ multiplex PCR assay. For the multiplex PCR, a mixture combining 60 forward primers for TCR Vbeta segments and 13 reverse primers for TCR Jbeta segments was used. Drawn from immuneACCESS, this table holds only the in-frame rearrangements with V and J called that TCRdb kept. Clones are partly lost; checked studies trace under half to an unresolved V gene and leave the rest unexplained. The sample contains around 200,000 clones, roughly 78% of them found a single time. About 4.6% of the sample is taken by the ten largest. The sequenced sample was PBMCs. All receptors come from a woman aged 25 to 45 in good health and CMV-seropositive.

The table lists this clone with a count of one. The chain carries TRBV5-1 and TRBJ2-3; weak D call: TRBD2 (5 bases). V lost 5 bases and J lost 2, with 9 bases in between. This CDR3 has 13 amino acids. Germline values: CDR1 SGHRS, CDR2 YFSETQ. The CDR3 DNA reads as TGCGCCAGCAGGGTACGGGACACAGATACGCAGTATTTT. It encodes CASRVRDTDTQYF.

The CDR3 sequence: CASSFEGESRELFF. The CDR3 coding sequence is TGTGCCAGCAGCTTTGAGGGAGAGAGCCGGGAGCTGTTTTTT. This rearrangement joins TRBV5-6 to TRBJ2-2, with a tentative D call TRBD2 (5 bases). With 2 bases removed from V and 9 bases from J, the gap between germline ends came to 14 bases. Looked up from germline, CDR1 is SGHDT and CDR2 is YYEEEE. This CDR3 has 14 residues.

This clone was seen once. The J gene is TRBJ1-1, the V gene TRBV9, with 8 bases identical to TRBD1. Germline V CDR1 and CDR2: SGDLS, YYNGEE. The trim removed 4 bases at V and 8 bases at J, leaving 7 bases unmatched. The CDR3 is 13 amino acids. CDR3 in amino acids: CASSPPGDREAFF. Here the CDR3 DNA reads TGTGCCAGCAGCCCTCCCGGGGACAGGGAAGCTTTCTTT.

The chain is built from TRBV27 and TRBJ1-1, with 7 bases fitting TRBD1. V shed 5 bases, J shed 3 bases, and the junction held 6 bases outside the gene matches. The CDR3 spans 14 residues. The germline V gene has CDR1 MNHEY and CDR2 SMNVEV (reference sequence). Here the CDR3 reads CASSPDRDDTEAFF. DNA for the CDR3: TGTGCCAGCAGTCCCGACAGGGATGACACTGAAGCTTTCTTT.

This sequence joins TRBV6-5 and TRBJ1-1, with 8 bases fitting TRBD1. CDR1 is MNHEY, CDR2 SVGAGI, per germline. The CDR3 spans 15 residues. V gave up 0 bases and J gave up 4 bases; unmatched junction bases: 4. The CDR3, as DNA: TGTGCCAGCAGTTACTCAAACAGGGGGGTCACTGAAGCTTTCTTT. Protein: CASSYSNRGVTEAFF.

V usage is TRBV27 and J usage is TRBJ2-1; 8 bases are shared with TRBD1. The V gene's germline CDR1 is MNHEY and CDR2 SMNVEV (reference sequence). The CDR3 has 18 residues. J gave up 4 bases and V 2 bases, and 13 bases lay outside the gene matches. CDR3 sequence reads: CASSLLGRQGTYYNEQFF. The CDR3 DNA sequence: TGTGCCAGCAGTTTACTGGGGAGACAGGGGACCTATTACAATGAGCAGTTCTTC.

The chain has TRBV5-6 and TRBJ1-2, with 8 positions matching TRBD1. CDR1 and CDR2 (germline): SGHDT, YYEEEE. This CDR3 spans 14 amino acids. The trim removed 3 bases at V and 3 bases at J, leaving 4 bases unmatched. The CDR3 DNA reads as TGTGCCAGCAGCTATGGACAGGGCGACTATGGCTACACCTTC. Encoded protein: CASSYGQGDYGYTF.

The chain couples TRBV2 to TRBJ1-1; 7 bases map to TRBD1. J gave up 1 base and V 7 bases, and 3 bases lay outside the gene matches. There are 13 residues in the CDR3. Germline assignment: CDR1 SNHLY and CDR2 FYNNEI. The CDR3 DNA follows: TGTGCCAGCACCGGACAGGAGAACACTGAAGCTTTCTTT. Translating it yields CASTGQENTEAFF.

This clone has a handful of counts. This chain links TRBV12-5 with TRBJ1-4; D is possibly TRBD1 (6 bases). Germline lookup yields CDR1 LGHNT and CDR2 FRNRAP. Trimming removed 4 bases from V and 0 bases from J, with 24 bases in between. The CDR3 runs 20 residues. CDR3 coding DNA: TGTGCTAGTGGTTACTACGGAAGACAGGCAGGGAGAACAACTAATGAAAAACTGTTTTTT. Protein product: CASGYYGRQAGRTTNEKLFF.